This record covers a single TCR beta chain. Its antigen is as yet unknown. Trimming took 6 bases from V and 2 from J, leaving 17 bases between them. Germline V gene sequence: CDR1 MNHEY, CDR2 SMNVEV (reference sequence). CDR3 length equals 16 residues. The source of the sample is a study of cytomegalovirus exposure and HLA in healthy donors. Study at large: Early on, a data release was issued that held roughly 80 million unique TCRs from HLA-typed donors. Study-wide findings and caveats: Within an earlier analysis, most TCR beta V segments proved productive either about 87% or about 30% of the time. With DRB1 most and HLA-C fewest, TCR association rates differed between HLA loci in a later analysis. Cytomegalovirus association was listed for 150 or so TCR beta chains.

The PCR ran on 60 Vbeta and 13 Jbeta primers. Some clones are missing from TCRdb's copy, which holds only in-frame ones; the method was immunoSEQ multiplex PCR. Among about 110,000 clones listed, about 71% were seen once. The sequenced sample consisted of PBMCs. The sequence derives from a boy between 10 and 17 years old in good health and CMV-seronegative. The chain carries TRBV27 and TRBJ2-1; D perhaps matches TRBD1 (6 bases). CDR3 nucleotide sequence: TGTGCCAGCAGAGCCTCTACAGGGTCCACCTACAATGAGCAGTTCTTC. As protein: CASRASTGSTYNEQFF.